Detailed here is one TCR beta chain. The V gene end was trimmed by 3 bases and the J gene end by 9 bases; junction bases not matched to a gene: 5. The CDR3 contains 13 residues. Germline CDR1 is SGHNT and CDR2 is YYREEE (reference sequence). Produced via immunoSEQ multiplex PCR; TCRdb's table is partial and in-frame only. The table records roughly 35,000 clones, less than 90% of them present only once. The data were taken from a study of blood T cell repertoires in COVID-19. The chain uses TRBV5-4 and TRBJ2-1; TRBD2 matches at 8 bases. The source is a man in his 70s with acute or convalescent COVID-19. Material for sequencing was peripheral blood. The CDR3 DNA reads TGTGCCAGCAGCTCGCGGGGGGTGGGTGAGCAGTTCTTC. The encoded protein is CASSSRGVGEQFF.